The present T cell receptor beta chain was sequenced within a study of control samples from healthy donors and cancer patients. CDR3 length equals 17 residues. The germline gives CDR1 SGHVS, CDR2 FNYEAQ. J was trimmed by 0 bases and V by 5 bases; bases with no gene match: 5. Assay: immunoSEQ multiplex PCR; the TCRdb copy retains only in-frame clones and omits some. Here the sample spans just over 80,000 clones, around 94% being singletons. The sequencing sample was made of blood. The TCR was taken from a woman younger than 30 in good health. The chain carries TRBV7-6 and TRBJ2-6; 9 nucleotides line up with TRBD1. CDR3 loop: CASSKGQGNSGANVLTF. Here the CDR3 DNA reads TGTGCCAGCAGCAAGGGACAGGGAAACTCTGGGGCCAACGTCCTGACTTTC.